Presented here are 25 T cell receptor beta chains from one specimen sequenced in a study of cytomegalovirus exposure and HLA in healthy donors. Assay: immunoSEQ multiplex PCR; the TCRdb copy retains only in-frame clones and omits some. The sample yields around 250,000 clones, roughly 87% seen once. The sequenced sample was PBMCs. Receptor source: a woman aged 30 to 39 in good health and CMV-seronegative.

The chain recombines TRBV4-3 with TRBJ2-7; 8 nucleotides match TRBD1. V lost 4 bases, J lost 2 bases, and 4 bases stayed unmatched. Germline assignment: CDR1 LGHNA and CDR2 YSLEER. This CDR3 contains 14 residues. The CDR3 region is CASSPSGGPYEQYF. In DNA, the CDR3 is TGCGCCAGCAGCCCTTCAGGGGGCCCCTACGAGCAGTACTTC.

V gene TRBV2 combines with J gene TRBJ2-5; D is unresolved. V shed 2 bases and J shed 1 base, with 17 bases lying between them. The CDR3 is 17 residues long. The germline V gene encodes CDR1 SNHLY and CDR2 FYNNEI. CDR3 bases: TGTGCCAGCAGTGAACCCTCCTTTGCTGGGTCCCAAGAGACCCAGTACTTC. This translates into CASSEPSFAGSQETQYF.

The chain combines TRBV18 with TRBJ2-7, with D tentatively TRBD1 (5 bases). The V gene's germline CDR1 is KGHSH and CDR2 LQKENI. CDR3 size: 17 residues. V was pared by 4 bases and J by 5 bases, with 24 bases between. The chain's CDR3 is CASSRTLDIAGSHEQYF. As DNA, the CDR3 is TGTGCCAGCTCACGTACCCTTGACATCGCAGGGTCCCACGAGCAGTACTTC. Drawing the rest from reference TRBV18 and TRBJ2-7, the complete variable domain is NAGVMQNPRHLVRRRGQEARLRCSPMKGHSHVYWYRQLPEEGLKFMVYLQKENIIDESGMPKERFSAEFPKEGPSILRIQQVVRGDSAAYFCASSRTLDIAGSHEQYFGPGTRLTVT.

The CDR3: CASSSVAGRNNEQFF. CDR3 sequence (DNA): TGTGCCAGCAGCTCCGTAGCGGGCAGGAACAATGAGCAGTTCTTC. V gene TRBV11-2 combines with J gene TRBJ2-1; 7 nucleotides line up with TRBD2. The CDR3 has 15 amino acids. Looked up from germline, CDR1 is SGHAT and CDR2 is FQNNGV. V gave up 4 bases and J gave up 5 bases; unmatched junction bases: 8.

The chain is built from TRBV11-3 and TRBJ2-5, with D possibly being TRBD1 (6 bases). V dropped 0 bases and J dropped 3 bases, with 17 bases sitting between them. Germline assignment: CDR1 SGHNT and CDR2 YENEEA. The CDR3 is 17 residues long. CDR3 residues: CASSLDRGGEGKETQYF. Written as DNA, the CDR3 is TGTGCCAGCAGCTTAGATCGTGGGGGCGAGGGTAAAGAGACCCAGTACTTC.

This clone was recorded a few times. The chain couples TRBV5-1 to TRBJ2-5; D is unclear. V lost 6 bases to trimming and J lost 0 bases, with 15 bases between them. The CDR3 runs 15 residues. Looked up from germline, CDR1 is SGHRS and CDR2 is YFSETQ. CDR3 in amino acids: CASTLAFGNQETQYF. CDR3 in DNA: TGCGCCAGCACCCTGGCCTTTGGGAACCAAGAGACCCAGTACTTC. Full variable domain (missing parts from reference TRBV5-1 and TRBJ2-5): KAGVTQTPRYLIKTRGQQVTLSCSPISGHRSVSWYQQTPGQGLQFLFEYFSETQRNKGNFPGRFSGRQFSNSRSEMNVSTLELGDSALYLCASTLAFGNQETQYFGPGTRLLVL.

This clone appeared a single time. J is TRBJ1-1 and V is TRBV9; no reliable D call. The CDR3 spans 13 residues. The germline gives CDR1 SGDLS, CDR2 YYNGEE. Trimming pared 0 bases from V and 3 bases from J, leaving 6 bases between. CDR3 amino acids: CASSVGSDTEAFF. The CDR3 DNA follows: TGTGCCAGCAGCGTAGGGTCAGACACTGAAGCTTTCTTT.

CDR3 in amino acids: CASSQDGINEKLFF. CDR3 bases: TGCGCCAGCAGCCAAGATGGAATTAATGAAAAACTGTTTTTT. This chain connects TRBV4-1 to TRBJ1-4, with D uncertain. V was trimmed by 0 bases and J by 4 bases, leaving 6 bases between them. From germline, CDR1 is MGHRA and CDR2 YSYEKL. The CDR3 covers 14 residues.

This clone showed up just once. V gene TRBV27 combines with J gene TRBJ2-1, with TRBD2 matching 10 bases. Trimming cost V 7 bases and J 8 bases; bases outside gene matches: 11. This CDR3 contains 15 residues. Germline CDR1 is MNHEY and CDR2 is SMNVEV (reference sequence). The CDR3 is CASTWGTSDLDEQFF. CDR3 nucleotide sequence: TGTGCCAGCACCTGGGGGACTAGCGATTTGGATGAGCAGTTCTTC.

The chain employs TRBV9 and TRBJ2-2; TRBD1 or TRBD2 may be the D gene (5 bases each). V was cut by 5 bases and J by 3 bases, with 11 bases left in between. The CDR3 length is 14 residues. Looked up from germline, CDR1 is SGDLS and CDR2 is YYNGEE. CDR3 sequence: CASRSGRDTGELFF. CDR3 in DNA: TGTGCCAGCAGGTCAGGGCGGGACACCGGGGAGCTGTTTTTT.

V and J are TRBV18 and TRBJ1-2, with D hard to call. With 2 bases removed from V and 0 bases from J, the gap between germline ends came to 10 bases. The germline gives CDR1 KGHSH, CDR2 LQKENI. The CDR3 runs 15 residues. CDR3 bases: TGTGCCAGCTCACCAATCGCAGAGACTAACTATGGCTACACCTTC. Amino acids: CASSPIAETNYGYTF.

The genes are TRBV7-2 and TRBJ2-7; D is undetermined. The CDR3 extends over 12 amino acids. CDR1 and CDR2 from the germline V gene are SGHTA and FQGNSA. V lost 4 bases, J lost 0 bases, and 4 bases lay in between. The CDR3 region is CASSWNSYEQYF. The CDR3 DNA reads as TGTGCCAGCAGCTGGAACTCCTACGAGCAGTACTTC.

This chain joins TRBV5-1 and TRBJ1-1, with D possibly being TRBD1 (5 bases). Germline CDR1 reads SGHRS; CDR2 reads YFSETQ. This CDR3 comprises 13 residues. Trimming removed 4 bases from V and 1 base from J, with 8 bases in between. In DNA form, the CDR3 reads TGCGCCAGCAGCGGGGGTGGGAACACTGAAGCTTTCTTT. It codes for CASSGGGNTEAFF. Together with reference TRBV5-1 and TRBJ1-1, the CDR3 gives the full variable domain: KAGVTQTPRYLIKTRGQQVTLSCSPISGHRSVSWYQQTPGQGLQFLFEYFSETQRNKGNFPGRFSGRQFSNSRSEMNVSTLELGDSALYLCASSGGGNTEAFFGQGTRLTVV.

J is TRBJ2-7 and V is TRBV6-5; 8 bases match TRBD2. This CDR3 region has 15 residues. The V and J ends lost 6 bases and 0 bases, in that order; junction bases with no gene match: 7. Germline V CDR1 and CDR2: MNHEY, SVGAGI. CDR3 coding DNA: TGTGCCAGCAGGGGGAGCGGGAGACACTCCTACGAGCAGTACTTC. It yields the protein CASRGSGRHSYEQYF.

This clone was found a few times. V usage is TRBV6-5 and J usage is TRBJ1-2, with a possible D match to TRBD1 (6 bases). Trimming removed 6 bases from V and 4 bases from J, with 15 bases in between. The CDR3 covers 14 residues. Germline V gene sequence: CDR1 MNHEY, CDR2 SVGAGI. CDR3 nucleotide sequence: TGTGCCAGCAGGGAGTCAGGGGCGGGCTATGGCTACACCTTC. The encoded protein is CASRESGAGYGYTF.

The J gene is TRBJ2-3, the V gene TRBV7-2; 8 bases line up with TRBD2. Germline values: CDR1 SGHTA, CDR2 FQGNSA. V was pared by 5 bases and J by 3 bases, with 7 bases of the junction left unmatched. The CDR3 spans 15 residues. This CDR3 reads CASSPGTSLTDTQYF. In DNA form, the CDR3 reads TGTGCCAGCAGCCCGGGGACTAGTTTGACAGATACGCAGTATTTT. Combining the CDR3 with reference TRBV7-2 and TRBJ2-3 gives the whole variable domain GAGVSQSPSNKVTEKGKDVELRCDPISGHTALYWYRQSLGQGLEFLIYFQGNSAPDKSGLPSDRFSAERTGGSVSTLTIQRTQQEDSAVYLCASSPGTSLTDTQYFGPGTRLTVL.

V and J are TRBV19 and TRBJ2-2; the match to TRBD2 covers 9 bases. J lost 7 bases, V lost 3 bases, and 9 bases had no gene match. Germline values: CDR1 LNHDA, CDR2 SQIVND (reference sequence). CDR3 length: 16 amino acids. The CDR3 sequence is CASSIGGTSRGGELFF. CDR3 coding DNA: TGTGCCAGTAGTATTGGCGGGACTAGCCGTGGCGGGGAGCTGTTTTTT. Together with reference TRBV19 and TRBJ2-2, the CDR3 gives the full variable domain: DGGITQSPKYLFRKEGQNVTLSCEQNLNHDAMYWYRQDPGQGLRLIYYSQIVNDFQKGDIAEGYSVSREKKESFPLTVTSAQKNPTAFYLCASSIGGTSRGGELFFGEGSRLTVL.

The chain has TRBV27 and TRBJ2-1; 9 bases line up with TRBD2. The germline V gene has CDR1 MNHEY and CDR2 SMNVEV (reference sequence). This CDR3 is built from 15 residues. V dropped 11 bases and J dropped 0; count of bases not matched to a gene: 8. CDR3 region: CAASLAGSSYNEQFF. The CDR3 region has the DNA TGTGCCGCCTCACTAGCGGGTAGCTCCTACAATGAGCAGTTCTTC.

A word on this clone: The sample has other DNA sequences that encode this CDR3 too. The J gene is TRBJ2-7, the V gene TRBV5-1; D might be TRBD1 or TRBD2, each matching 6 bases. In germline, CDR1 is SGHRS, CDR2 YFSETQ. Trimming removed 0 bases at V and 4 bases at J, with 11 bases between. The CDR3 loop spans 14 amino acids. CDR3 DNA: TGCGCCAGCAGCTTGGGCGGGACATCTTACGAGCAGTACTTC. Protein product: CASSLGGTSYEQYF.

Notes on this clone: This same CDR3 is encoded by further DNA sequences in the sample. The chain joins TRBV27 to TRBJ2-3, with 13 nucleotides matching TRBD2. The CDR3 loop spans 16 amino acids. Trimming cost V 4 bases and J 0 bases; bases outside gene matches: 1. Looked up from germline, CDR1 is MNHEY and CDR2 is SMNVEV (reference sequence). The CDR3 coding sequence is TGTGCCAGCAGTTCGGGACTAGCGGGGAGCACAGATACGCAGTATTTT. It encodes CASSSGLAGSTDTQYF.

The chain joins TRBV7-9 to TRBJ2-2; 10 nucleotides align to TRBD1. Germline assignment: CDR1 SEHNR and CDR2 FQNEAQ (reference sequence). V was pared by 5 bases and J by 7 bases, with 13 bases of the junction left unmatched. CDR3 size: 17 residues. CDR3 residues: CASSLLPGQGPGGELFF. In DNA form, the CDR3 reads TGTGCCAGCAGCCTGCTTCCGGGACAGGGGCCCGGCGGGGAGCTGTTTTTT.

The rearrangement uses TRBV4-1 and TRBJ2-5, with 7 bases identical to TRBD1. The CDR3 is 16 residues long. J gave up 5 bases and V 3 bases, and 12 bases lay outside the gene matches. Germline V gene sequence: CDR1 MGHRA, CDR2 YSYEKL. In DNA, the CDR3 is TGCGCCAGCAGCCAGGTACAGGGGATAGATGAGGAGACCCAGTACTTC. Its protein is CASSQVQGIDEETQYF.

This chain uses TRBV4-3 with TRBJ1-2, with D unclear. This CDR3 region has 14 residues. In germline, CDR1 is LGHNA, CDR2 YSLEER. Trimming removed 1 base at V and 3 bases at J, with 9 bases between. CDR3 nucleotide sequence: TGCGCCAGCAGCCAAGTTGCCACGGACTATGGCTACACCTTC. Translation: CASSQVATDYGYTF.

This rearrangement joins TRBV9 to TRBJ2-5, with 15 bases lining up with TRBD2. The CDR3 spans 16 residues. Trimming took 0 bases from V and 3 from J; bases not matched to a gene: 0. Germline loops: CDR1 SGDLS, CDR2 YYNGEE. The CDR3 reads CASSVGTSGREETQYF. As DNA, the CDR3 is TGTGCCAGCAGCGTAGGGACTAGCGGGAGGGAAGAGACCCAGTACTTC.

CDR3 residues: CASSQDWDGRAREQYF. The CDR3 nucleotides are TGCGCCAGCAGCCAAGATTGGGACGGGAGGGCCAGGGAGCAGTACTTC. The gene calls are TRBV4-3 and TRBJ2-7; 8 bases fit TRBD2. The V gene end was trimmed by 0 bases and the J gene end by 7 bases; junction bases not matched to a gene: 11. The CDR3 loop spans 16 amino acids. The germline gives CDR1 LGHNA, CDR2 YSLEER.